The present T cell receptor beta chain was sequenced within a study of blood T cell repertoires in COVID-19. Clones were read by immunoSEQ multiplex PCR, and TCRdb kept only the in-frame ones, dropping some. This table has 150,000 to 200,000 clones, 80% to 90% appearing once. Those enrolled in Seattle joined during active infection and were followed longitudinally afterward. The V segment lost 2 bases and the J segment 4 bases; nucleotides outside the gene matches: 1. This CDR3 is 14 amino acids long. Germline V CDR1 and CDR2: MGHRA, YSYEKL. Material for sequencing was peripheral blood. The sequence derives from a woman aged 70-85 years with COVID-19, enrolled during active disease. The chain recombines TRBV4-1 with TRBJ2-2, with 7 bases aligning to TRBD1. The chain's CDR3 is CASSQTGATGELFF. CDR3 DNA sequence: TGCGCCAGCAGCCAAACAGGGGCCACCGGGGAGCTGTTTTTT.